This T cell receptor (beta chain) was obtained from a study of T cells in Graves' hyperthyroidism and ophthalmopathy. Broader study findings: Ophthalmopathy was identified by the model a median about six months ahead of onset.

Amplification of TCR beta CDR3 regions used RNA as the template. First-round RT-PCR with HTBI primers amplified the TCR CDR3 region. One entry per CDR3 protein, called by TCRdb with MiXCR from the multiplex PCR reads. Among fewer than 650,000 distinct CDR3 sequences listed, 46% were seen once. This clonotype was counted only a few times. Its antigen is undetermined. Sequenced material: peripheral blood or thyroid tissue (not recorded which). This TCR was sampled from an adult woman with Graves' disease, either hyperthyroidism or ophthalmopathy (not recorded which).

The CDR3 DNA is TGTGCCAGCAAGGGGGCAAAGAACTATGGCTACACCTTC. Protein: CASKGAKNYGYTF. The rearrangement joins TRBV28 to TRBJ1-2; TRBD1 agrees at 7 bases. This CDR3 has 13 residues. V gave up 7 bases and J gave up 2 bases; unmatched junction bases: 4. Germline values: CDR1 MDHEN, CDR2 SYDVKM.